This TCR beta chain was observed in a study of cytomegalovirus exposure and HLA in healthy donors (dated by TCRdb to the late 2010s). Regarding the study in general: According to a later analysis, one platform produced both the 100 to 150 validation repertoires and the 550 to 800 repertoires of the first cohort. The aim of the study was to test whether cataloging public T cell receptors could identify signatures of past pathogen exposure. A separate validation cohort of over a hundred different subjects was used in addition to the roughly 670-subject first cohort. The study combined high-throughput TCR immunosequencing, statistical association of individual TCRs with disease status, and machine learning to predict cytomegalovirus infection status. Results the study describes overall, beyond this receptor: Most TCR sequences were observed very rarely across donors, whereas some public TCRs were present in many individuals. In the study, approximately 150 TCR beta chains were listed as associated with cytomegalovirus. A later analysis had no HLA typing for the validation cohort, so co-occurrence there was scored across all 120 repertoires. The classifier was reported to diagnose cytomegalovirus status with high specificity and sensitivity in both the original cohort and the validation cohort. In a later analysis, TCRs clustered in the first cohort were found to also tend to co-occur in the approximately 120 validation repertoires, with approximately 95% of cluster scores above 0. A few of the identified cytomegalovirus-associated TCR beta chains were confirmed in vitro to be specific for cytomegalovirus antigens. It was suggested by the authors that the approach could potentially be generalized to other disease states and immunological phenotypes.

Preparation of the library involved the immunoSEQ multiplex PCR assay. The authors' analysis ran thus. To diagnose cytomegalovirus status from the catalog of TCR beta chain sequences, a statistical classification framework was built. Not all clones reach the TCRdb copy of this immuneACCESS table, which keeps in-frame sequences only. Checked studies attribute under half of the gap to unresolved V genes and leave the rest unexplained. The DNA was the basis for D and trimming; V, J and clone size are from that table. In this sample the table shows some 98,000 clones, about 90% of which occur a single time. 5.5% to 7% of the sample is in the top ten clones. Donors formed part of the validation cohort, which comprised 120 subjects and was distinct from the first cohort of 670 or so subjects. Concerning this clone: Its antigen target is currently unknown. No base quality information exists; no much larger clone differs at one position.

Measured from the cysteine to the phenylalanine, the CDR3 is 15 residues long. Only the CDR3 DNA stays, 45 bases, in frame from base 1. Cut back by 5 bases and 3 bases, the V and J ends lie 16 bases apart. Per the germline V gene (reference sequence), SEHNR is the CDR1 and FQNEAQ is the CDR2. The source is a man between 18 and 35 years old in good health and CMV-seropositive. This chain joins TRBV7-9 to TRBJ1-1, with a weak D call of TRBD1 (5 bases match). The source material was PBMCs. The nucleotides are TGTGCCAGCAGCCGTCGGGGGGGAGGCGACACTGAAGCTTTCTTT. Its amino acids are CASSRRGGGDTEAFF.